A single sample gave rise to the 20 T cell receptor beta chains below, sequenced in a study of blood T cell repertoires in COVID-19 (dated by TCRdb to 2020 to 2022). Library prep was done by the immunoSEQ multiplex PCR assay. TCRdb carries this immuneACCESS record with in-frame sequences only. Its versions omit some clonotypes, under half of them owing to an unresolved V gene in the studies checked, with the rest unexplained. Present in this sample are 250,000 or so clones, almost 90% of which were seen just once. Less than 3.5% of the sample lies in the top ten. Input material: peripheral blood. All receptors come from a woman aged 55-70 years with acute or convalescent COVID-19.

The V and J genes are TRBV9 and TRBJ1-4; perhaps TRBD1 as D (5 bases). V was pared by 3 bases and J by 4 bases, with 13 bases between. The CDR3 runs 15 residues. The germline V gene has CDR1 SGDLS and CDR2 YYNGEE. The CDR3 region has the DNA TGTGCCAGCAGCGCCGACAGAGCTAGTAATGAAAAACTGTTTTTT. It codes for CASSADRASNEKLFF.

This clone was detected many times. This chain connects TRBV30 to TRBJ1-6; D remains ambiguous. Germline CDR1 and CDR2: GTSNPN and SVGIG (reference sequence). The germline V and J ends were trimmed by 0 bases and 0 bases, with 12 bases remaining between them. The CDR3 runs 17 residues. CDR3 nucleotide sequence: TGTGCCTGGAGTGTACTCGCAGGCAGCTCCTATAATTCACCCCTCCACTTT. Translating it yields CAWSVLAGSSYNSPLHF.

The rearrangement joins TRBV5-6 to TRBJ1-3; D gene uncertain. V was trimmed by 4 bases and J by 8 bases, leaving 16 bases between them. CDR1 and CDR2 from the germline V gene are SGHDT and YYEEEE. The CDR3 has 14 amino acids. DNA for the CDR3: TGTGCCAGCAGCGAAGTCCCGGGTCGGGACACCATATATTTT. Residues: CASSEVPGRDTIYF.

V gene TRBV9 combines with J gene TRBJ2-3, with D possibly being TRBD2 (5 bases). The CDR3 contains 15 residues. Trimming took 1 base from V and 0 from J, leaving 9 bases between them. The germline CDR1 and CDR2 sequences are SGDLS and YYNGEE. In DNA form, the CDR3 reads TGTGCCAGCAGCGTATTATCGGGGAGCACAGATACGCAGTATTTT. Residues: CASSVLSGSTDTQYF.

In this sample, this clone turned up once. The chain couples TRBV5-4 to TRBJ2-5; D is unclear. Trimming left V 0 bases short and J 2 bases short, with 8 bases between. Germline V gene lookup returns CDR1 SGHNT and CDR2 YYREEE (reference sequence). CDR3 size: 14 residues. The CDR3 loop is CASSLGRPQETQYF. In nucleotides, the CDR3 is TGTGCCAGCAGCTTGGGCAGGCCACAAGAGACCCAGTACTTC.

V is TRBV5-4 and J is TRBJ2-6; D remains ambiguous. V was clipped by 1 base and J by 1 base, with 6 bases between them. The CDR3 spans 15 residues. The germline V gene has CDR1 SGHNT and CDR2 YYREEE (reference sequence). For the CDR3, the DNA is TGTGCCAGCAGCTTGTGGGCTTCTGGGGCCAACGTCCTGACTTTC. It encodes CASSLWASGANVLTF.

The chain uses TRBV5-8 and TRBJ1-1; D is unresolved. V was trimmed by 0 bases and J by 7 bases, leaving 10 bases between them. CDR1 and CDR2 (germline): SGHTS, YDEGEE. This CDR3 contains 13 residues. The DNA for the CDR3 is TGTGCCAGCAGCTTGGTTATCCTAATTGAAGCTTTCTTT. Translated, it gives CASSLVILIEAFF.

Written as DNA, the CDR3 is TGTGCCAGCAGCTTAGATCTGCAGCGCCCCCCCTACGAGCAGTACTTC. It codes for CASSLDLQRPPYEQYF. V gene TRBV11-2 combines with J gene TRBJ2-7; no definite D call. Germline V gene lookup returns CDR1 SGHAT and CDR2 FQNNGV. The CDR3 totals 16 residues. Trimming pared 0 bases from V and 2 bases from J, leaving 14 bases between.

The CDR3 DNA follows: TGTGCCAGCAGCAGGACTAGCGGGAGGAGCACCGGGGAGCTGTTTTTT. It specifies CASSRTSGRSTGELFF. The gene calls are TRBV5-4 and TRBJ2-2; 14 nucleotides line up with TRBD2. Germline loops: CDR1 SGHNT, CDR2 YYREEE (reference sequence). With 4 bases clipped from V and 4 bases from J, the junction kept 3 bases outside the gene matches. The CDR3 is 16 amino acids.

V is TRBV19 and J is TRBJ1-3; weak D call: TRBD1 (5 bases). The CDR3 extends over 16 amino acids. V lost 2 bases and J lost 3, with 14 bases in between. Germline V lookup: CDR1 LNHDA, CDR2 SQIVND (reference sequence). The CDR3 DNA sequence: TGTGCCAGTAGTATACTGTCCCGGACAAATGGAAACACCATATATTTT. This gives the protein CASSILSRTNGNTIYF. Looking up the rest from reference TRBV19 and TRBJ1-3 gives the full variable domain: DGGITQSPKYLFRKEGQNVTLSCEQNLNHDAMYWYRQDPGQGLRLIYYSQIVNDFQKGDIAEGYSVSREKKESFPLTVTSAQKNPTAFYLCASSILSRTNGNTIYFGEGSWLTVV.

V is TRBV6-1 and J is TRBJ2-5, with 10 bases fitting TRBD1. V gave up 0 bases and J gave up 2 bases; unmatched junction bases: 9. Germline V gives CDR1 MNHNS, CDR2 SASEGT. The CDR3 is 18 residues long. The CDR3 DNA reads as TGTGCCAGCAGTGAAGCGAATTTGGGACAGGGGTTTCAAGAGACCCAGTACTTC. This codes for CASSEANLGQGFQETQYF.

V is TRBV18 and J is TRBJ2-5, with TRBD1 matching 8 bases. CDR1 KGHSH and CDR2 LQKENI come from the germline V gene. CDR3 length equals 14 residues. Losses at the gene ends were 2 bases for V and 3 bases for J; bases not matched to a gene: 2. This CDR3 reads CASSPTTGEETQYF. The CDR3 coding sequence is TGTGCCAGCTCACCAACGACAGGGGAAGAGACCCAGTACTTC.

The chain uses TRBV4-2 and TRBJ1-3; D might be TRBD1 (5 bases). The V and J ends lost 1 base and 3 bases respectively, with 13 bases between them. CDR3 length: 16 amino acids. From germline, CDR1 is LGHNA and CDR2 YNFKEQ. The CDR3: CASSQVLAGLGNTIYF. The CDR3 DNA follows: TGTGCCAGCAGCCAAGTACTTGCAGGGCTTGGAAACACCATATATTTT.

The chain combines TRBV28 with TRBJ1-5; D is ambiguous. Germline assignment: CDR1 MDHEN and CDR2 SYDVKM. Trimming took 6 bases from V and 2 from J, leaving 20 bases between them. This CDR3 has 17 residues. The CDR3 nucleotides are TGTGCCAGCAGACGCCAGACTCTAACCTTGGGCAATCAGCCCCAGCATTTT. The encoded protein is CASRRQTLTLGNQPQHF. The full variable domain, rest sourced from reference TRBV28 and TRBJ1-5, is DVKVTQSSRYLVKRTGEKVFLECVQDMDHENMFWYRQDPGLGLRLIYFSYDVKMKEKGDIPEGYSVSREKKERFSLILESASTNQTSMYLCASRRQTLTLGNQPQHFGDGTRLSIL.

The chain recombines TRBV6-5 with TRBJ2-5; 10 nucleotides match TRBD1. This CDR3 comprises 14 residues. Germline lookup yields CDR1 MNHEY and CDR2 SVGAGI. V lost 6 bases, J lost 3 bases, and 4 bases stayed unmatched. The CDR3: CASSRDRGEETQYF. The CDR3 coding sequence is TGTGCCAGCAGCCGGGACAGGGGAGAAGAGACCCAGTACTTC.

This chain uses TRBV28 with TRBJ1-2, with D uncertain. This CDR3 has 12 amino acids. Germline V gene lookup returns CDR1 MDHEN and CDR2 SYDVKM. Trimming took off 3 bases at V and 0 bases at J, with 2 bases between the two ends. CDR3 residues: CASSFSNYGYTF. The CDR3 nucleotides are TGTGCCAGCAGTTTCTCTAACTATGGCTACACCTTC.

This chain uses TRBV5-4 with TRBJ2-3; possibly TRBD2 for D (6 bases). The V gene's germline CDR1 is SGHNT and CDR2 YYREEE (reference sequence). This CDR3 has 15 residues. Trimming left V 2 bases short and J 2 bases short, with 12 bases between. This CDR3 is CASSFSAGSTDTQYF. CDR3 nucleotide sequence: TGTGCCAGCAGCTTCTCGGCGGGATCCACAGATACGCAGTATTTT.

The rearrangement uses TRBV6-6 and TRBJ1-1; D not certain. The V and J ends lost 0 bases and 3 bases respectively, with 5 bases between them. The CDR3 spans 13 residues. The germline gives CDR1 MNHNY, CDR2 SVGAGI (reference sequence). CDR3 bases: TGTGCCAGCAGTTACTCGTCCGACACTGAAGCTTTCTTT. Protein: CASSYSSDTEAFF.

The V call is TRBV18, the J call TRBJ1-1; D not certain. This CDR3 comprises 15 residues. Trimming took off 0 bases at V and 6 bases at J, with 14 bases between the two ends. Germline V lookup: CDR1 KGHSH, CDR2 LQKENI. The CDR3 reads CASSPPAGVVAEAFF. The CDR3 nucleotides read TGTGCCAGCTCACCACCGGCCGGGGTGGTGGCTGAAGCTTTCTTT.

A single count supports this clone. This may come from a read error, since a much larger clone is one base off. At the DNA level, this CDR3 is encoded by other sequences in the same sample as well. The CDR3 sequence: CASSSGQPNTEAFF. CDR3 bases: TGCGCCAGCAGCTCCGGACAGCCTAACACTGAAGCTTTCTTT. The chain is built from TRBV5-1 and TRBJ1-1; possible D gene TRBD1, 6 bases. Germline assignment: CDR1 SGHRS and CDR2 YFSETQ. This CDR3 is 14 amino acids long. Between the trimmed V and J ends, which lost 3 bases and 2 bases, there was a span of 11 bases.